Shown below are 18 T cell receptor beta chains from a single sample sequenced in a study of tumor-infiltrating lymphocytes in primary liver carcinoma. Co-extracted RNA and DNA came from roughly 21-30 mg of unsorted bulk tissue. A primer in the constant region served to generate TCR beta cDNA from roughly 550 ng of total RNA. Slightly modified ARM-PCR with three nested multiplex PCR rounds yielded TCR beta libraries. It was with TRBV1-TRBV30 forward primers and a C-beta reverse primer that the first two PCR rounds were run, at 10 to 11 cycles each. TCRdb re-called the multiplex PCR reads through MiXCR, storing one row per CDR3 protein. The table includes approximately 88,000 distinct CDR3 sequences, 55% to 75% detected once. Sequences were obtained from tumor-adjacent normal liver tissue. These receptors all stem from a man aged 40-55 years with primary liver carcinoma and hepatitis B virus infection.

Points on this clonotype: Just one base apart from a much larger clone, this may be a read error. CDR3 residues: CASSYGGFYQPQRF. The CDR3 region has the DNA TGTGCCAGCAGTTACGGCGGGTTCTATCAGCCCCAGCGTTTT. The rearrangement uses TRBV6-2 or TRBV6-3 and TRBJ1-5, with D hard to call. Looked up from germline, CDR1 is MNHEY and CDR2 is SVGEGT. The CDR3 is made up of 14 amino acids.

The table lists this clonotype with many counts. The V gene is TRBV7-9, the J gene TRBJ2-5; D is uncertain. V was cut by 9 bases and J by 3 bases, with 17 bases left in between. Germline lookup yields CDR1 SEHNR and CDR2 FQNEAQ (reference sequence). CDR3 length: 14 amino acids. CDR3 protein: CASNDVGGEETQYF. The CDR3 nucleotides read TGTGCCAGTAACGACGTGGGCGGAGAAGAGACCCAGTACTTC.

In regard to this clonotype: One end of the junction is discordant with germline, which a read error may explain. The CDR3 DNA reads as TGTGCCAGCATCAGAACGAGGGATGAGATCCAGTACTTC. This translates into CASIRTRDEIQYF. The chain joins TRBV11-1 to TRBJ2-5, with D tentatively TRBD2 (5 bases). CDR1 and CDR2 (germline): SGHAT, FQDESV (reference sequence). There are 13 residues in the CDR3.

The chain joins TRBV11-1 to TRBJ2-3, with TRBD2 matching over 7 bases. Germline CDR1 and CDR2: SGHAT and FQDESV (reference sequence). V lost 7 bases, J lost 0 bases, and 10 bases stayed unmatched. CDR3 length: 16 residues. CDR3 DNA: TGTGCCAGCACCAAGGGACTATCAGTTAGCACAGATACGCAGTATTTT. Residues: CASTKGLSVSTDTQYF. Based on the CDR3 plus reference TRBV11-1 and TRBJ2-3, the full variable domain is EAEVAQSPRYKITEKSQAVAFWCDPISGHATLYWYRQILGQGPELLVQFQDESVVDDSQLPKDRFSAERLKGVDSTLKIQPAELGDSAMYLCASTKGLSVSTDTQYFGPGTRLTVL.

This clonotype is termed medium-sized. A much larger clone lies one base from this, so it may be a read error. This chain uses TRBV11-3 with TRBJ1-1, with a tentative D call TRBD1 (6 bases). This CDR3 has 13 amino acids. In germline, CDR1 is SGHNT, CDR2 YENEEA. Deletions cut 0 bases from V and 5 bases from J, with 7 bases between. In DNA, the CDR3 is TGTGCCAGCAGCTTAGAAGGGGGGACTGAAGCTTTCTTT. The encoded protein is CASSLEGGTEAFF.

As for this clonotype: The junction and the germline gene differ at one end; a read error may be behind it. This chain links TRBV6-5 with TRBJ2-2; a possible D gene is TRBD2 (5 bases). From germline, CDR1 is MNHEY and CDR2 SVGAGI. The CDR3 sequence is 15 residues long. CDR3 sequence (DNA): TGTGTCAGCAATTCACGGGTATCCAGCACCGGGGAGCCGTTTTTT. Its protein product is CVSNSRVSSTGEPFF.

Worth noting for this clonotype: A junction boundary mismatches the germline segment, possibly from a read error. The chain is built from TRBV14 and TRBJ2-2; D might be TRBD1 (6 bases). The CDR3 runs 14 residues. The germline gives CDR1 SGHDN, CDR2 FVKESK. The chain's CDR3 is CASRSVRDTGELFF. The CDR3 DNA sequence: TGTGCCAGCAGAAGTGTCAGGGACACCGGGGAGTTGTTTTTT.

This clonotype was seen at least ten times. This chain uses TRBV11-2 with TRBJ2-3; 10 bases align to TRBD2. Trimming cost V 0 bases and J 5 bases; bases outside gene matches: 8. Looked up from germline, CDR1 is SGHAT and CDR2 is FQNNGV. The CDR3 extends over 17 amino acids. Here the CDR3 DNA reads TGTGCCAGCAGCTTAGAGAGCGGGAGGGGCCGTCAAGATACGCAGTATTTT. This translates into CASSLESGRGRQDTQYF.

This clonotype came up once. The CDR3 does not end in the conserved phenylalanine or tryptophan, so this is likely a read error. The V call is TRBV28, the J call TRBJ2-7; no reliable D call. V lost 5 bases to trimming and J lost 0 bases, with 17 bases between them. The CDR3 loop spans 16 amino acids. Germline V gene sequence: CDR1 MDHEN, CDR2 SYDVKM. The CDR3 protein is CASSLSTSGLSYEQYL. The CDR3 DNA sequence: TGTGCCAGCAGTCTATCCACTTCGGGCCTCTCCTACGAGCAGTACTTA.

The chain recombines TRBV6-5 with TRBJ2-5; tentatively, D is TRBD2 (5 bases). Trimming cost V 8 bases and J 7 bases, with 23 bases left between them. The CDR3 extends over 15 amino acids. The germline V gene encodes CDR1 MNHEY and CDR2 SVGAGI. CDR3 in DNA: TGTGCCAGCGGTGAAAGGGCTCTACATGAGGGGACCCAGTACTTC. Its protein is CASGERALHEGTQYF.

As for this clonotype: A much larger clone is a single base away; this may be a read error. The gene calls are TRBV6-5 and TRBJ2-7, with TRBD2 identical over 9 bases. Germline lookup yields CDR1 MNHEY and CDR2 SVGAGI. The CDR3 runs 14 residues. The CDR3 loop is CACSYLAGRYEQYF. CDR3 in DNA: TGTGCCTGCAGTTACCTAGCGGGGCGCTACGAGCAGTACTTC.

Of note for this clonotype: An end of the junction does not agree with germline; a read error may underlie this. V usage is TRBV28 and J usage is TRBJ2-3, with TRBD2 matching 7 bases. Germline V gene lookup returns CDR1 MDHEN and CDR2 SYDVKM. The CDR3 contains 18 residues. The CDR3 sequence is CANSQWAGEALSTDTQYF. The CDR3 DNA reads TGCGCCAACAGTCAATGGGCGGGAGAGGCCCTGAGCACAGATACGCAGTATTTT.

This clonotype was counted at least ten times. The chain employs TRBV10-2 and TRBJ2-2; D remains ambiguous. The CDR3 totals 14 residues. The ends were cut back, 6 bases at V and 8 bases at J, with 16 bases in the middle. The germline V gene has CDR1 WSHSY and CDR2 SAAADI. The CDR3 coding sequence is TGCGCCAGCAGCAGCCAGCTCGGTATGGGGGAGCTGTTTTTT. Protein sequence: CASSSQLGMGELFF.

Concerning this clonotype: Relative to the germline gene, one junction end is altered; a read error may explain this. The chain recombines TRBV6-6 with TRBJ2-7; tentative D call: TRBD2 (6 bases). In germline, CDR1 is MNHNY, CDR2 SVGAGI (reference sequence). The length of the CDR3 is 14 residues. In DNA, the CDR3 is TGTGCCAGCAGTTACTCGAGAGTGGACTACGAGCATTACTTC. Protein: CASSYSRVDYEHYF.

The V call is TRBV28, the J call TRBJ2-5; TRBD2 aligns across 9 bases. There are 15 residues in the CDR3. The V gene's germline CDR1 is MDHEN and CDR2 SYDVKM. The J segment lost 4 bases and the V segment lost 4 bases, leaving 7 bases of the junction unmatched. DNA for the CDR3: TGTGCCAGCAGTTCCCCCGGGACTAGCAGAGAGACCCAGTACTTC. Encoded protein: CASSSPGTSRETQYF.

A word on this clonotype: Mismatch with germline at one junction end may stem from a read error. The chain is built from TRBV6-1 and TRBJ2-3, with no clear D. In germline, CDR1 is MNHNS, CDR2 SASEGT. The CDR3 spans 16 residues. The CDR3 reads CASSQLTGLTTDMQYF. The CDR3 DNA sequence: TGTGCCAGCAGTCAATTAACGGGTCTAACCACAGATATGCAGTATTTT.

For this clonotype: Mismatch with germline at one junction end may stem from a read error. In nucleotides, the CDR3 is TGTACCAGCCGAATCTCATCTGGGGCCAACGTCCTGACTTTT. Its protein product is CTSRISSGANVLTF. The V call is TRBV12-3 or TRBV12-4, the J call TRBJ2-6, with D perhaps TRBD1 (5 bases). The CDR3 totals 14 residues.

CDR3 DNA: TGTGCCGGATGTTTAGTTGCGCGACGGGTGAGGAGCTCCTACAATGAGCAGTTCTTC. Its protein is CAGCLVARRVRSSYNEQFF. V usage is TRBV6-2 or TRBV6-3 and J usage is TRBJ2-1; D is undetermined. The germline CDR1 and CDR2 sequences are MNHEY and SVGEGT. Trimming cost V 11 bases and J 0 bases, with 29 bases left between them. The CDR3 has 19 amino acids.